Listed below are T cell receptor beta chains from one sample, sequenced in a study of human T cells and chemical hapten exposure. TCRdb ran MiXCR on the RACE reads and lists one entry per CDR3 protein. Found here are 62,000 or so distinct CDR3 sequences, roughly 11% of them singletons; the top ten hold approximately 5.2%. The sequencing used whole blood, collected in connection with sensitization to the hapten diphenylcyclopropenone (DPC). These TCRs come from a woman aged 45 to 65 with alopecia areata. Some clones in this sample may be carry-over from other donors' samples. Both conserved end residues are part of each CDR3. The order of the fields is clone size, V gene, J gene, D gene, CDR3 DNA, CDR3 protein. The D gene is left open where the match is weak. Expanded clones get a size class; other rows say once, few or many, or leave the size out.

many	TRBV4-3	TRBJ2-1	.	TGCGCCAGCAGCCAGACGGGGAGCACCCAGTTCTTC	CASSQTGSTQFF
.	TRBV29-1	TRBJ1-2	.	TGCAGCGCCGCAACACAGGGTTACTATGGCTACACCTTC	CSAATQGYYGYTF
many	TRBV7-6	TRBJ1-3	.	TGTGCCAGCAGCAGCTTAGGCTCTGGAAACACCATATATTTT	CASSSLGSGNTIYF
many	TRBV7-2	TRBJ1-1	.	TGTGCCAGCTACGTTGGTAGGAGGGGGAACACTGAAGCTTTCTTT	CASYVGRRGNTEAFF
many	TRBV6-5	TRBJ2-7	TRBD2	TGTGCCAGCACCAGACTAGCGGGGGGCCCTTACGAGCAGTACTTC	CASTRLAGGPYEQYF
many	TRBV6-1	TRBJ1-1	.	TGTGCCAGCAGCCAGGAGGGGGACACTGAAGCTTTCTTT	CASSQEGDTEAFF
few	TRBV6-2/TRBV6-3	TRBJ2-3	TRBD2	TGTGCCAGCAGTCCTCAGTGGCGGGGGGCCCCAGATACGCAGTATTTT	CASSPQWRGAPDTQYF
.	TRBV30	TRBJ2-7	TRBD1	TGTGCCTGGAGTGTGGGGACAGGGCCCCACGAGCAGTACTTC	CAWSVGTGPHEQYF
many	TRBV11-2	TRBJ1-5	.	TGTGCCAGCAGCCTTGATCGGGGTCAGCCCCAGCATTTT	CASSLDRGQPQHF
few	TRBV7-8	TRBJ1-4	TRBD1	TGTGCCAGCAGCCGAGACAGGGTGTCTAATGAAAAACTGTTTTTT	CASSRDRVSNEKLFF
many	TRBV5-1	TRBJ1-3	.	TGCGCCAGCAGCTTGGTGGGTTTTGGAAACACCATATATTTT	CASSLVGFGNTIYF
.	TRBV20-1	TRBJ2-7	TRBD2	TGCAGTGCCCCAAGCGGGGGACTCTACGAGCAGTACTTC	CSAPSGGLYEQYF
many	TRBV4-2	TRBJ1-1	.	TGTGCCAGCAGCCGCATCCTAACTGAGGGGACTGAAGCTTTCTTT	CASSRILTEGTEAFF
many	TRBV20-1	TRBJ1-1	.	TGCAGTGCTAGAGATACGGGGGCGGGCACTGAAGCTTTCTTT	CSARDTGAGTEAFF
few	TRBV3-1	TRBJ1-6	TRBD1	TGTGCCAGCAGGGACAGGACAGGGGTTCAGTCCCTCCACTTT	CASRDRTGVQSLHF
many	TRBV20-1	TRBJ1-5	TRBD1	TGCAGTGCTAGAGAGGGACAGGGGGTTGAGCGGAATCAGCCCCAGCATTTT	CSAREGQGVERNQPQHF
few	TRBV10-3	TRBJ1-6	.	TGTGCCATCAGCGGGGGGGTCAATTCACCCCTCCACTTT	CAISGGVNSPLHF
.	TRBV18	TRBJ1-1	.	TGTGCCAGCTCAGACAGTCTATCTGGCACTGAAGCTTTCTTT	CASSDSLSGTEAFF
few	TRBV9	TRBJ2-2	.	TGTGCCAGCAGCGTAGACCCCCTAAGCGTCGCCGGGGAGCTGTTTTTT	CASSVDPLSVAGELFF
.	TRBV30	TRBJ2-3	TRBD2	TGTGCCTGGAGAGGACCGGCTAGCGGCGTCAATTTT	CAWRGPASGVNF
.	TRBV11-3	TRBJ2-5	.	TGTGCCAGCAGTGGAGGGCATCAAGAGACCCAGTACTTC	CASSGGHQETQYF
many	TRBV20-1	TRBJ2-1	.	TGCAGTGCTAGACTCCAGAAGAGCTCCTACAATGAGCAGTTCTTC	CSARLQKSSYNEQFF
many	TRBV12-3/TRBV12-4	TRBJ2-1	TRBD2	TGTGCCAGCAGTTTACGGTCATCGGCTAGCGGGAAGGATGAGCAGTTCTTC	CASSLRSSASGKDEQFF
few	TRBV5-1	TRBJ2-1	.	TGCGCCAGCAGCTTGTCCTCTTTAGGGGGTGAGCAGTTCTTC	CASSLSSLGGEQFF
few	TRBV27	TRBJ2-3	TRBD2	TGTGCCAGCAGTCCCCCGAGACTAGCGCTGACAGATACGCAGTATTTT	CASSPPRLALTDTQYF
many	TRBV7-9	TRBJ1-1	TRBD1	TGTGCCAGCAGCCCCCTCCAGACAGGGGGCGGCACTGAAGCTTTCTTT	CASSPLQTGGGTEAFF
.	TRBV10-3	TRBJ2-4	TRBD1	TGTGCCATCAGTGACCCCACTCGGACAGGCCTAGCCAAAAACATTCAGTACTTC	CAISDPTRTGLAKNIQYF
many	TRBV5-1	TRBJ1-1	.	TGCGCCAGCAGTTGGGGGTTTCCAGGATGGGCGACTGAAGCTTTCTTT	CASSWGFPGWATEAFF
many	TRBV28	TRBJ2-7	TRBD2	TGTGCCAGCAGTTTACCTAGCGGGAGGCCTCGGGGTTACGAGCAGTACTTC	CASSLPSGRPRGYEQYF
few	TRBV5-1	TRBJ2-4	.	TGCGCCAGCAGCTTCCCCAGGGGTGACATTCAGTACTTC	CASSFPRGDIQYF
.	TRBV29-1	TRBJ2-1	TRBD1	TGCAGCGTAGGGGGACAGGGGATGGGCAATGAGCAGTTCTTC	CSVGGQGMGNEQFF
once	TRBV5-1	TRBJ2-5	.	TGCGCCAGCAGCCCCCACCGGACAGCCCAAGAGACCCAGTACTTC	CASSPHRTAQETQYF
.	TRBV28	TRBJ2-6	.	TGTGCCAGCAGTTTATCAGGGTATGGGACCAACGTCCTGACTTTC	CASSLSGYGTNVLTF
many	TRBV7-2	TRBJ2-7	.	TGTGCCAGCAGCCCAGAGCCTAGTATTTATGAGCAGTACTTC	CASSPEPSIYEQYF
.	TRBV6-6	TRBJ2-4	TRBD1	TGTGCCAGCAGGCCTACAGGGGGCCGAGCCAAAAACATTCAGTACTTC	CASRPTGGRAKNIQYF
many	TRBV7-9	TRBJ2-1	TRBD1	TGTGCCAGCAGCTCCGGTGGGACAGGGGGCGCCTACAATGAGCAGTTCTTC	CASSSGGTGGAYNEQFF
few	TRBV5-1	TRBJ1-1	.	TGCGCCAGCAGCCGGGAGACGACGACAGTGAACACTGAAGCTTTCTTT	CASSRETTTVNTEAFF
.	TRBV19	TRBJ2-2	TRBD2	TGTGCCAGTCGGACTAGCGGATCGAACACCGGGGAGCTGTTTTTT	CASRTSGSNTGELFF
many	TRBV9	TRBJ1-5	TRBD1	TGTGCCAGCAGCGTAGGGGACAGGGTTGATCAGCCCCAGCATTTT	CASSVGDRVDQPQHF
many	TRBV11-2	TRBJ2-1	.	TGTGCCAGCAGCTTACGACTACCACACAATGAGCAGTTCTTC	CASSLRLPHNEQFF